This TCR beta chain was observed in a study of Graves' ophthalmopathy and Graves' hyperthyroidism. V was clipped by 4 bases and J by 6 bases, with 19 bases between them. This CDR3 is 15 amino acids long. Per the germline V gene, CDR1 is DFQATT and CDR2 is SNEGSKA (reference sequence). Amplified material comprised TCR beta CDR3 regions derived from RNA transcripts. A first-round RT-PCR used HTBI primers, followed by a second-round multiplex PCR. TCRdb passed the multiplex PCR reads through MiXCR, listing each CDR3 protein once. The data show under 350,000 distinct CDR3 sequences, with about 17% seen just once and more than 9% held by the top ten. This clonotype has ten or more counts.

Sample: peripheral blood. V usage is TRBV20-1 and J usage is TRBJ2-4; possible D gene TRBD1, 6 bases. This TCR was recovered from an adult man with Graves' ophthalmopathy. CDR3 bases: TGCAGTGCTACTGCCGCAATCCGACAGGCAAACATTCAGTACTTC. Translation gives CSATAAIRQANIQYF.